Listed here are 28 T cell receptor beta chains from one sample, sequenced in a study of PD-1 blockade in mismatch repair-deficient tumors. Clones were read by immunoSEQ multiplex PCR, and TCRdb kept only the in-frame ones, dropping some. The data hold about 68,000 clones, with roughly 80% observed a single time. Material: peripheral blood, obtained 2 weeks after starting pembrolizumab. These receptors came from an adult with mismatch repair-deficient cancer.

The gene calls are TRBV30 and TRBJ1-3, with 9 nucleotides matching TRBD1. J gave up 11 bases and V 1 base, and 9 bases lay outside the gene matches. In germline, CDR1 is GTSNPN, CDR2 SVGIG (reference sequence). The CDR3 extends over 14 amino acids. The CDR3 here is CAWSAVPGQGPIYF. In DNA, the CDR3 is TGTGCCTGGAGTGCCGTCCCGGGACAGGGCCCCATATATTTT.

The V gene is TRBV27, the J gene TRBJ2-5; D unresolved. The V end was cut by 3 bases, the J end by 11 bases, with 10 bases between. The germline V gene encodes CDR1 MNHEY and CDR2 SMNVEV (reference sequence). The CDR3 length is 11 residues. The CDR3 coding sequence is TGTGCCAGCAGTTTTCGTAAGGAGCAGTACTTC. Encoded protein: CASSFRKEQYF.

The chain uses TRBV18 and TRBJ1-3, with a tentative D call TRBD1 (6 bases). The V and J ends lost 4 bases and 0 bases respectively, with 10 bases between them. The V gene's germline CDR1 is KGHSH and CDR2 LQKENI. The CDR3 totals 15 residues. CDR3 DNA sequence: TGTGCCAGCTCACGAGGACAGACCTCTGGAAACACCATATATTTT. Amino acid sequence: CASSRGQTSGNTIYF.

J is TRBJ1-1 and V is TRBV6-5, with D unclear. CDR1 and CDR2 (germline): MNHEY, SVGAGI. The CDR3 loop spans 13 amino acids. Trimming cost V 7 bases and J 2 bases, with 11 bases left between them. This chain's CDR3 is CASKVRLNTEAFF. CDR3 nucleotide sequence: TGTGCCAGCAAAGTACGCCTAAACACTGAAGCTTTCTTT.

This clone was recorded a few times. V and J are TRBV5-8 and TRBJ2-2, with 9 bases aligning to TRBD2. Germline loops: CDR1 SGHTS, CDR2 YDEGEE. After removal of 3 bases from V and 3 bases from J, the junction contained 3 bases not matched to a gene. The CDR3 is made up of 15 amino acids. The CDR3 loop reads CASSWTSDYTGELFF. CDR3 bases: TGTGCCAGCAGCTGGACTAGCGACTACACCGGGGAGCTGTTTTTT.

The chain carries TRBV5-1 and TRBJ2-1, with a weak D call TRBD2 (6 bases). This CDR3 region has 14 residues. Trimming shortened V by 0 bases and J by 6 bases, and 10 bases separated the two germline ends. The germline CDR1 and CDR2 sequences are SGHRS and YFSETQ. CDR3 DNA sequence: TGCGCCAGCAGCTTGGCGGGACTTAGCAATGAGCAGTTCTTC. Protein: CASSLAGLSNEQFF.

The chain links TRBV2 to TRBJ1-1; TRBD1 agrees at 9 bases. Germline-derived CDR1 and CDR2 are SNHLY and FYNNEI. J was trimmed by 6 bases and V by 10 bases; bases with no gene match: 6. The CDR3 has 12 residues. CDR3: CAMDRGEAEAFF. The CDR3 nucleotides read TGTGCCATGGACAGGGGAGAAGCTGAAGCTTTCTTT.

This chain links TRBV19 with TRBJ2-7, with 10 positions matching TRBD2. Germline CDR1 LNHDA, CDR2 SQIVND (reference sequence). The CDR3 is 14 amino acids. The junction had 3 bases not matched to a gene; V was cut back by 5 bases and J by 2 bases. The CDR3 protein is CASSAGLATYEQYF. Written as DNA, the CDR3 is TGTGCCAGTAGTGCGGGACTAGCGACCTACGAGCAGTACTTC.

This clone was counted a single time. The chain carries TRBV30 and TRBJ2-6; possibly TRBD1 for D (5 bases). V lost 5 bases and J 0 bases, leaving 8 bases between the germline ends. The CDR3 sequence is 14 residues long. Germline-derived CDR1 and CDR2 are GTSNPN and SVGIG (reference sequence). The CDR3 protein is CAWEQVSGANVLTF. The CDR3 DNA sequence: TGTGCCTGGGAACAGGTCTCTGGGGCCAACGTCCTGACTTTC. The full variable domain, rest sourced from reference TRBV30 and TRBJ2-6, is SQTIHQWPATLVQPVGSPLSLECTVEGTSNPNLYWYRQAAGRGLQLLFYSVGIGQISSEVPQNLSASRPQDRQFILSSKKLLLSDSGFYLCAWEQVSGANVLTFGAGSRLTVL.

V is TRBV7-3 and J is TRBJ2-1, with 11 bases lining up with TRBD2. The CDR3 spans 18 residues. The germline gives CDR1 SGHTA, CDR2 FQGTGA. Trimming at V came to 1 base and at J to 8 bases, leaving 13 bases not matched to a gene. In DNA form, the CDR3 reads TGTGCCAGCAGCTTAAACCCCCCGCTAGCGGGAGGATTCGATGAGCAGTTCTTC. Translation gives CASSLNPPLAGGFDEQFF.

CDR3 sequence: CASSFLGTYEQYF. Here the CDR3 DNA reads TGTGCCAGCAGCTTCCTAGGGACCTACGAGCAGTACTTC. The chain couples TRBV7-2 to TRBJ2-7; D not resolved. The V gene lost 3 bases and the J gene lost 2 bases, with 8 bases spanning the gap. The germline V gene encodes CDR1 SGHTA and CDR2 FQGNSA. This CDR3 is built from 13 residues. Full variable domain (outside the CDR3, taken from reference TRBV7-2 and TRBJ2-7): GAGVSQSPSNKVTEKGKDVELRCDPISGHTALYWYRQSLGQGLEFLIYFQGNSAPDKSGLPSDRFSAERTGGSVSTLTIQRTQQEDSAVYLCASSFLGTYEQYFGPGTRLTVT.

The chain joins TRBV5-4 to TRBJ2-5; D is unclear. The germline CDR1 and CDR2 sequences are SGHNT and YYREEE (reference sequence). This CDR3 comprises 15 residues. V gave up 4 bases and J gave up 2 bases, with 15 bases separating them. In nucleotides, the CDR3 is TGTGCCAGCAGCCCCCGGCCGGCACCTCAAGAGACCCAGTACTTC. Translated: CASSPRPAPQETQYF.

V usage is TRBV7-3 and J usage is TRBJ1-2; 8 bases line up with TRBD1. Trimming cost V 6 bases and J 3 bases; bases outside gene matches: 6. The germline V gene encodes CDR1 SGHTA and CDR2 FQGTGA. The CDR3 length is 14 residues. CDR3 sequence: CASSPQGADYGYTF. The CDR3 DNA reads TGTGCCAGCAGTCCGCAGGGGGCGGACTATGGCTACACCTTC.

This clone was counted once. The chain carries TRBV5-1 and TRBJ2-7, with 8 bases matching TRBD2. The J segment lost 3 bases and the V segment lost 0 bases, leaving 5 bases of the junction unmatched. The germline V gene has CDR1 SGHRS and CDR2 YFSETQ. CDR3 size: 15 residues. CDR3 nucleotide sequence: TGCGCCAGCAGCTTGGTTGGGACTAGTAACTACGAGCAGTACTTC. Encoded protein: CASSLVGTSNYEQYF. Filled out from reference TRBV5-1 and TRBJ2-7, the complete variable domain reads KAGVTQTPRYLIKTRGQQVTLSCSPISGHRSVSWYQQTPGQGLQFLFEYFSETQRNKGNFPGRFSGRQFSNSRSEMNVSTLELGDSALYLCASSLVGTSNYEQYFGPGTRLTVT.

The chain links TRBV11-2 to TRBJ1-1; D may be TRBD1 (5 bases). The V end lost 5 bases, the J end lost 2 bases, and 9 bases lay between the germline ends. The length of the CDR3 is 13 residues. Looked up from germline, CDR1 is SGHAT and CDR2 is FQNNGV. The CDR3 protein is CASSEDTNTEAFF. DNA for the CDR3: TGTGCCAGCAGCGAGGACACTAACACTGAAGCTTTCTTT.

The J gene is TRBJ2-1, the V gene TRBV19; no firm D call. The CDR3 extends over 13 amino acids. The germline V and J ends were trimmed by 3 bases and 4 bases, with 7 bases remaining between them. Germline values: CDR1 LNHDA, CDR2 SQIVND (reference sequence). CDR3 DNA: TGTGCCAGTAGTATGGGCCAGTACAATGAGCAGTTCTTC. This translates into CASSMGQYNEQFF.

This clone was seen a single time. The J gene is TRBJ2-1, the V gene TRBV7-9; 10 bases fit TRBD2. The V segment lost 3 bases and the J segment 3 bases; nucleotides outside the gene matches: 8. Germline V gene data show CDR1 as SEHNR and CDR2 as FQNEAQ (reference sequence). CDR3 length: 17 amino acids. This CDR3 is CASSFVSLAGVYNEQFF. The CDR3 DNA reads as TGTGCCAGCAGCTTCGTGTCTCTAGCGGGAGTCTACAATGAGCAGTTCTTC.

The chain links TRBV7-9 to TRBJ2-3; no reliable D call. The germline CDR1 and CDR2 sequences are SEHNR and FQNEAQ (reference sequence). Trimming took 5 bases from V and 1 from J, leaving 16 bases between them. This CDR3 has 16 residues. Here the CDR3 DNA reads TGTGCCAGCAGCCCAACGGTCCCTTCGGGCACAGATACGCAGTATTTT. This encodes CASSPTVPSGTDTQYF.

This rearrangement joins TRBV2 to TRBJ1-2; maybe TRBD1 (6 bases). This CDR3 is built from 13 residues. Trimming removed 7 bases from V and 7 bases from J, with 16 bases in between. The V gene's germline CDR1 is SNHLY and CDR2 FYNNEI. CDR3 nucleotides: TGTGCCAGCATGAGGAACAGGGAGGGTGGCTACACCTTC. This translates into CASMRNREGGYTF.

This clone was picked up a small number of times. Different DNA sequences within this sample yield the same CDR3. The chain combines TRBV19 with TRBJ2-6; a possible D gene is TRBD1 (6 bases). The CDR3 loop spans 15 amino acids. Germline CDR1 is LNHDA and CDR2 is SQIVND (reference sequence). V was cut by 3 bases and J by 4 bases, with 10 bases left in between. CDR3 nucleotide sequence: TGTGCCAGTAGTATTACAGGGTCCGGGGCCAACGTCCTGACTTTC. Translation gives CASSITGSGANVLTF.

This chain uses TRBV12-2 with TRBJ1-2. TRBV12-2 is an annotated pseudogene. The CDR3 sequence is 11 residues long. The CDR3 protein is CASRLEPSYTF. CDR3 nucleotide sequence: TGTGCAAGTCGCTTAGAGCCTTCCTACACCTTC.

This clone was seen a handful of times. This rearrangement joins TRBV18 to TRBJ2-1; TRBD2 matches 10 bases. The CDR3 has 15 amino acids. The germline CDR1 and CDR2 sequences are KGHSH and LQKENI. Trimming at V came to 5 bases and at J to 6 bases, leaving 7 bases not matched to a gene. CDR3 residues: CASSELAGELNEQFF. CDR3 nucleotide sequence: TGTGCCAGCTCAGAGCTAGCGGGAGAGCTCAATGAGCAGTTCTTC.

The CDR3 DNA reads as TGTGCCAGCAGTGACAGTACCGGGGCCAACGTCCTGACTTTC. Translated, it gives CASSDSTGANVLTF. The chain employs TRBV28 and TRBJ2-6, with D tentatively TRBD1 (5 bases). Germline lookup yields CDR1 MDHEN and CDR2 SYDVKM. With 5 bases removed from V and 4 bases from J, the gap between germline ends came to 9 bases. The CDR3 spans 14 residues. The full variable domain, completed using reference TRBV28 and TRBJ2-6, is DVKVTQSSRYLVKRTGEKVFLECVQDMDHENMFWYRQDPGLGLRLIYFSYDVKMKEKGDIPEGYSVSREKKERFSLILESASTNQTSMYLCASSDSTGANVLTFGAGSRLTVL.

V usage is TRBV7-3 and J usage is TRBJ2-1; D may match TRBD1 or TRBD2 (5 bases each). The length of the CDR3 is 13 residues. CDR1 is SGHTA, CDR2 FQGTGA, per germline. The V and J ends lost 5 bases and 8 bases respectively, with 13 bases between them. The CDR3 spells CASSTRDGYEQFF. For the CDR3, the DNA is TGTGCCAGCAGCACCCGGGACGGCTATGAGCAGTTCTTC.

This sequence joins TRBV4-1 and TRBJ1-5, with D unclear. Trimming removed 0 bases from V and 4 bases from J, with 16 bases in between. Germline V gives CDR1 MGHRA, CDR2 YSYEKL. The CDR3 loop spans 17 amino acids. CDR3 DNA: TGCGCCAGCAGCCAAGAGAGATACACCCCCGCAAATCAGCCCCAGCATTTT. The encoded protein is CASSQERYTPANQPQHF.

The chain employs TRBV19 and TRBJ1-2; 7 bases align to TRBD1. The J segment lost 0 bases and the V segment lost 5 bases, leaving 15 bases of the junction unmatched. The V gene's germline CDR1 is LNHDA and CDR2 SQIVND (reference sequence). This CDR3 contains 18 residues. The CDR3 is CASSLIVPRDRANYGYTF. The DNA for the CDR3 is TGTGCCAGTAGTCTCATCGTACCCCGGGACAGAGCTAACTATGGCTACACCTTC.

V and J are TRBV5-3 and TRBJ2-7, with D possibly being TRBD2 (5 bases). TRBV5-3 is designated an ORF whose function remains uncertain. Trimming cost V 0 bases and J 5 bases, with 15 bases left between them. The CDR3 sequence is 15 residues long. CDR3 in DNA: TGTGCCAGAAGCTTGGTGCGGGTCTTAAAACACGAGCAGTACTTC. Translating gives CARSLVRVLKHEQYF.

In this sample, this clone turned up a few times. The rearrangement joins TRBV10-3 to TRBJ2-7; D not certain. Trimming cost V 4 bases and J 2 bases, with 9 bases left between them. Germline V CDR1 and CDR2: ENHRY, SYGVKD. This CDR3 comprises 13 residues. CDR3 sequence: CAISGSSAYEQYF. In DNA, the CDR3 is TGTGCCATCAGTGGTAGCAGCGCCTACGAGCAGTACTTC.